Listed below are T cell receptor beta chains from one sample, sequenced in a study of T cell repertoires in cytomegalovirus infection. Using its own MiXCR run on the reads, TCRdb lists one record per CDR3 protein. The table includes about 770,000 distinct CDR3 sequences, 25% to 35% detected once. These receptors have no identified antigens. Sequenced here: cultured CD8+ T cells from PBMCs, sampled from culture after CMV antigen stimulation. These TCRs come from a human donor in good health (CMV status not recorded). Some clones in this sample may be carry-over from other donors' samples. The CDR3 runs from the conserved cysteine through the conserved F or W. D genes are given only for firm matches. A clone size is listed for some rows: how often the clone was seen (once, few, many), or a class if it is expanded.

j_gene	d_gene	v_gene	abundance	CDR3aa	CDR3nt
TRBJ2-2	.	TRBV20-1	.	CSANTQGLNTGELFF	TGCAGTGCTAACACACAGGGACTGAACACCGGGGAGCTGTTTTTT
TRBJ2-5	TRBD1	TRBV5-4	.	CASSSIEDRLETQYF	TGTGCCAGCAGCTCGATCGAGGACAGGCTAGAGACCCAGTACTTC
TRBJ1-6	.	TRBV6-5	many	CASSSRQDYNSPLHF	TGTGCCAGCAGTTCGCGACAGGATTATAATTCACCCCTCCACTTT
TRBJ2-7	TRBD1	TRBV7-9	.	CASSARTGQPYEQYF	TGTGCCAGCAGCGCTCGGACAGGGCAGCCCTACGAGCAGTACTTC
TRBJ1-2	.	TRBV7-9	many	CASSLEGLANYGYTF	TGTGCCAGCAGCTTAGAGGGACTGGCTAACTATGGCTACACCTTC
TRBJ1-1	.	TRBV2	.	CASSHPGRPEAFF	TGTGCCAGCAGCCATCCAGGGCGACCTGAAGCTTTCTTT
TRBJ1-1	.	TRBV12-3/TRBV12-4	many	CASSFGGPEAFF	TGTGCCAGCAGCTTCGGGGGTCCTGAAGCTTTCTTT
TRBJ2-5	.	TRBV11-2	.	CASSRANEETQYF	TGTGCCAGCAGCCGGGCCAACGAAGAGACCCAGTACTTC
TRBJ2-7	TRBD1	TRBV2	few	CASSSTGVGTYEQYF	TGTGCCAGCAGTTCGACAGGGGTGGGTACCTACGAGCAGTACTTC
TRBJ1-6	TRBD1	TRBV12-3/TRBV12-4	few	CASSPTGGNSPLHF	TGTGCCAGCAGTCCCACAGGGGGAAATTCACCCCTCCACTTT
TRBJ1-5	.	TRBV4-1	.	CASSQEDNSNQPQHF	TGCGCCAGCAGCCAAGAAGACAACAGCAATCAGCCCCAGCATTTT
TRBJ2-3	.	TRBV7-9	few	CASSSQGGTDTQYF	TGTGCCAGCAGCTCACAAGGGGGCACAGATACGCAGTATTTT
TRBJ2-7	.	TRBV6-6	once	CASSYVHRVVYEQYF	TGTGCCAGCAGTTACGTGCACAGGGTTGTTTACGAGCAGTACTTC
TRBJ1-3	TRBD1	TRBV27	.	CASSPADRTIGNTIYF	TGTGCCAGCAGTCCGGCGGACAGGACTATTGGAAACACCATATATTTT
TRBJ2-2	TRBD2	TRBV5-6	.	CASSRGGRNGELFF	TGTGCCAGCAGCCGGGGGGGCCGAAACGGGGAGCTGTTTTTT
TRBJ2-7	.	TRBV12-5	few	CASAEAGGRTYEQYF	TGTGCTAGTGCCGAGGCCGGGGGCCGGACCTACGAGCAGTACTTC
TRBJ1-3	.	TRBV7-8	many	CASSLAPDEDSGNTIYF	TGTGCCAGCAGCTTAGCGCCCGACGAAGACTCTGGAAACACCATATATTTT
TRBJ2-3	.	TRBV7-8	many	CASSLILYSRGGSTDTQYF	TGTGCCAGCAGCTTAATCCTTTACTCTAGAGGGGGAAGCACAGATACGCAGTATTTT
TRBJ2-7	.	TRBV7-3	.	CASSSLKGSESLYEQYF	TGTGCCAGCAGCTCATTAAAGGGGTCCGAGAGCCTCTACGAGCAGTACTTC
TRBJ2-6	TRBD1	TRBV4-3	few	CASSQEGTGTGANVLTF	TGCGCCAGCAGCCAAGAAGGGACAGGGACTGGGGCCAACGTCCTGACTTTC
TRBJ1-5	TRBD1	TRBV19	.	CASSIWGTGYSNQPQHF	TGTGCCAGTAGTATTTGGGGGACAGGATATAGCAATCAGCCCCAGCATTTT
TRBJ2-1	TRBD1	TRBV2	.	CASRPTGGRGAGMNEQFF	TGTGCCAGCAGGCCGACAGGGGGCAGGGGGGCCGGAATGAATGAGCAGTTCTTC
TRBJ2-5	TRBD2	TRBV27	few	CASSSHLAGVGETQYF	TGTGCCAGCAGTTCTCACCTAGCGGGGGTCGGGGAGACCCAGTACTTC
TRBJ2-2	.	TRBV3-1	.	CASSQVRELFF	TGTGCCAGCAGCCAGGTCCGGGAGCTGTTTTTT
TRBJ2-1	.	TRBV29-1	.	CSVDPPTADNEQFF	TGCAGCGTTGATCCGCCGACAGCGGACAATGAGCAGTTCTTC
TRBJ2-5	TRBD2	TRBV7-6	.	CASSRYGTSEQTQYF	TGTGCCAGCAGCAGATACGGGACTAGCGAACAGACCCAGTACTTC
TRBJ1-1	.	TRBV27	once	CASRMSGPTEAFF	TGTGCCAGCAGAATGAGTGGGCCCACTGAAGCTTTCTTT
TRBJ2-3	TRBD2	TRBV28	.	CASSFRPGLAGGHSDTQYF	TGTGCCAGCAGTTTCCGCCCGGGACTAGCGGGGGGGCATTCAGATACGCAGTATTTT
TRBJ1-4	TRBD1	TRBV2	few	CASKRGLLEEKLFF	TGTGCCAGCAAAAGGGGGCTATTAGAAGAAAAACTGTTTTTT
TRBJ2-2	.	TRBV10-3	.	CAINADTNTGELFF	TGTGCCATCAATGCGGACACGAACACCGGGGAGCTGTTTTTT
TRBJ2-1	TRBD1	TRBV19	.	CASTFRDRGYNEQFF	TGTGCCAGTACCTTTCGGGACAGGGGTTACAATGAGCAGTTCTTC
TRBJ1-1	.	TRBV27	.	CASSSGQLYTEAFF	TGTGCCAGCAGTTCTGGACAGCTATACACTGAAGCTTTCTTT
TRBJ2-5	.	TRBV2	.	CASRPVGYKETQYF	TGTGCCAGCAGGCCCGTGGGCTACAAAGAGACCCAGTACTTC
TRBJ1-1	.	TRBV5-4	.	CASFRGIGEAFF	TGTGCCAGCTTCCGTGGGATCGGGGAAGCTTTCTTT
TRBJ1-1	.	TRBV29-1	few	CSVVLGNTEAFF	TGCAGCGTTGTTTTGGGGAACACTGAAGCTTTCTTT
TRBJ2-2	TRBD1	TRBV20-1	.	CSAQGLIESGQGKPGELFF	TGCAGTGCCCAAGGGCTGATAGAGTCGGGACAGGGAAAACCCGGGGAGCTGTTTTTT
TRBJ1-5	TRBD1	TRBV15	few	CATSNRDRGASNQPQHF	TGTGCCACCAGCAACCGGGACAGGGGGGCGAGCAATCAGCCCCAGCATTTT
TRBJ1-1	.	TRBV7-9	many	CASSLVWDEAFF	TGTGCCAGCAGCTTAGTGTGGGATGAAGCTTTCTTT